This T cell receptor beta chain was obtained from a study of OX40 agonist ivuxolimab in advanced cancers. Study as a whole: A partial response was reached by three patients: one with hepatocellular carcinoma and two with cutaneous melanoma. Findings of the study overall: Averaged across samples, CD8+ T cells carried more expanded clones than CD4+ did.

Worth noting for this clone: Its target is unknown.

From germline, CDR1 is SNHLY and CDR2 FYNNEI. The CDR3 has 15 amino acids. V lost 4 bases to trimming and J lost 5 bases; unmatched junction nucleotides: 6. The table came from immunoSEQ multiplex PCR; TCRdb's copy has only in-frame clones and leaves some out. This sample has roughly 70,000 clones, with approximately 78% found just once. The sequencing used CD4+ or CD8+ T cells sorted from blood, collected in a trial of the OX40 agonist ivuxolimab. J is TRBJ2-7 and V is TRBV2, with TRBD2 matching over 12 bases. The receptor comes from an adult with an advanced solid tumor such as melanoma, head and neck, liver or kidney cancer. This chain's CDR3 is CASSARTSGNHEQYF. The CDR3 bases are TGTGCCAGCAGTGCCCGGACTAGCGGGAACCACGAGCAGTACTTC.